This T cell receptor (beta chain) appears in the sequencing data of a study of T cell responses to AZD1222 COVID-19 vaccine. The data were produced by immunoSEQ multiplex PCR, yet TCRdb's version contains in-frame clones alone and is incomplete. The sample has more than 100,000 clones; roughly 90% are singletons. The ends were cut back, 4 bases at V and 2 bases at J, with 9 bases in the middle. The CDR3 has 13 amino acids. CDR1 and CDR2 (germline): MNHEY, SVGEGT. Sample: peripheral blood, taken 28 days after the second AZD1222 dose. The V gene is TRBV6-2 or TRBV6-3, the J gene TRBJ2-7, with D uncertain. This clonotype originated in an adult who received the AZD1222 COVID-19 vaccine. The CDR3 DNA follows: TGTGCCAGCAGTTCAACCGGCCCCTACGAGCAGTACTTC. This encodes CASSSTGPYEQYF.